The T cell receptor (beta chain) under discussion was sequenced for a study of OX40 agonist ivuxolimab in advanced cancers. Background on the whole study: Ivuxolimab, which targeted the costimulatory receptor OX40 (CD134), was an agonistic, fully human IgG2 monoclonal antibody. The dose-escalation cohort was about 87% male with a mean age of about 58 years, ranging from roughly 20 to 85. Peripheral TCRbeta sequencing aimed to test whether ivuxolimab altered TCR sequence diversity and caused clonal T-cell expansion. Prior anti-PD-1, anti-PD-L1 or anti-CTLA-4 therapy was permitted, and checkpoint inhibitors had been received by more than 35% of dose-escalation patients. Intravenous ivuxolimab was administered to patients every 2 weeks at six dose levels: 0.01, 0.1, 0.3, 1.5, 3 and 10 mg/kg. Of the approximately 54 dose-escalation patients, hepatocellular carcinoma was present in about 20, melanoma in approximately 15, renal cell carcinoma in 9 and head and neck cancer in 9. The paper describes the monotherapy dose-escalation part (N ≈ 51 patients) of the phase I trial of ivuxolimab. Partial responses occurred in three dose-escalation patients: two with cutaneous melanoma and one with hepatocellular carcinoma.

The V and J ends are trimmed by 2 bases and 3 bases, leaving 8 bases between them. CDR1 and CDR2 were assigned from the germline V gene as MDHEN and SYDVKM. The CDR3 numbers 14 residues from cysteine through phenylalanine. Of the read, only the CDR3 DNA is kept; its 42 bases are in frame from base 1. The trial excluded patients who had a history of autoimmune disease or who were on systemic immunosuppression. Peripheral blood for TCR sequencing was collected from all dose cohorts at baseline, on cycle 4 day 1, and on cycle 7 day 1. The samples were drawn from a first-in-human, open-label, multicenter phase I dose-escalation trial of ivuxolimab. Adults with locally advanced or metastatic melanoma, renal cell, hepatocellular, or head and neck squamous cell carcinoma were enrolled in the trial. Before TCR sequencing, CD4+ T cells and CD8+ T cells were sorted from peripheral blood as separate populations.

To sequence the TCRbeta CDR3 region, genomic DNA was isolated from the sorted cells. The immunoSEQ Assay was used for sequencing of TCRbeta CDR3 regions. TCRdb retrieved this table from immuneACCESS and kept in-frame rearrangements only. Not all clones are present; in checked studies, unresolved V genes account for under half, and no reason is known for the remainder. Across this sample there are about 79,000 clones, with 88% seen only once. Approximately 4% of the sample belongs to the ten largest clones. This clone was observed a single time. Its antigen remains unidentified. No much larger clone is present one base from it, and per-base qualities are unavailable. The study at large found these results: In partial responders in the 0.1-3.0 mg/kg groups, normalized peripheral clonal expansion was found to be among the lowest, especially among CD8+ T cells. At doses from 0.1 to 3.0 mg/kg, clonal expansion was seen in both CD4+ and CD8+ blood T cells between baseline and week 6. Which antigens the clonally expanded peripheral T cells were specific for was not determined. Low levels of normalized T-cell clonal expansion were also shown by some nonresponding patients. After ivuxolimab, more expanded clones were found on average in CD8+ T cells than in CD4+ T cells.

The source of this sequence is an adult with an advanced solid tumor such as melanoma, head and neck, liver or kidney cancer. Sequenced material: CD4+ or CD8+ T cells sorted from blood, taken in a trial of the OX40 agonist ivuxolimab. This sequence uses TRBV28 and TRBJ1-5; the D gene identity is not certain. The CDR3 here reads CASSLNGNNQPQHF. The bases read TGTGCCAGCAGTTTAAATGGCAACAATCAGCCCCAGCATTTT.